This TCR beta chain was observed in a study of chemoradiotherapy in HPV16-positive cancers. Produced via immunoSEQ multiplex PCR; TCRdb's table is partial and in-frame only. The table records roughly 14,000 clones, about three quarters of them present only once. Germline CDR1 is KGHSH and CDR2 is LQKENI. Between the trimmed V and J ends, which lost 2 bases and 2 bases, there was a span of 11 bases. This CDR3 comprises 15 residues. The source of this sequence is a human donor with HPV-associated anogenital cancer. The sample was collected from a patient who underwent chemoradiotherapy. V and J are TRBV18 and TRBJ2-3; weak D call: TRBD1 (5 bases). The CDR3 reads CASSPGADLTDTQYF. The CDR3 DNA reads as TGTGCCAGCTCACCAGGGGCGGACCTCACAGATACGCAGTATTTT. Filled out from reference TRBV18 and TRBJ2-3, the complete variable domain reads NAGVMQNPRHLVRRRGQEARLRCSPMKGHSHVYWYRQLPEEGLKFMVYLQKENIIDESGMPKERFSAEFPKEGPSILRIQQVVRGDSAAYFCASSPGADLTDTQYFGPGTRLTVL.